The 30 T cell receptor beta chains given below trace back to one sample, sequenced in a study of cytomegalovirus exposure and HLA in healthy donors. The PCR was carried out with 60 Vbeta primers and 13 Jbeta primers. Only in-frame clones appear in the TCRdb table, and some are missing; sequencing was by immunoSEQ multiplex PCR. Its table records around 70,000 clones. Sequencing was done on a sample of PBMCs. Receptors originate from a female donor in good health and CMV-seropositive.

The rearrangement uses TRBV18 and TRBJ1-3; a possible D gene is TRBD1 (6 bases). The V gene lost 1 base and the J gene lost 0 bases, with 16 bases spanning the gap. Germline V gene lookup returns CDR1 KGHSH and CDR2 LQKENI. This CDR3 is built from 18 residues. This chain's CDR3 is CASSPRGGSRVSGNTIYF. CDR3 coding DNA: TGTGCCAGCTCACCACGTGGGGGCTCCAGGGTCTCTGGAAACACCATATATTTT.

V usage is TRBV4-1 and J usage is TRBJ1-5; no definite D call. The germline V and J ends were trimmed by 2 bases and 6 bases, with 8 bases remaining between them. CDR1 and CDR2 from the germline V gene are MGHRA and YSYEKL. The CDR3 extends over 13 amino acids. Here the CDR3 reads CASSQSDAQPQHF. In nucleotides, the CDR3 is TGCGCCAGCAGCCAAAGCGACGCTCAGCCCCAGCATTTT.

This chain uses TRBV5-1 with TRBJ2-3; no reliable D call. CDR3 length equals 12 residues. V lost 4 bases and J 0 bases, leaving 3 bases between the germline ends. Germline values: CDR1 SGHRS, CDR2 YFSETQ. The CDR3: CASSTSTDTQYF. CDR3 coding DNA: TGCGCCAGCAGCACTAGCACAGATACGCAGTATTTT. Together with reference TRBV5-1 and TRBJ2-3, the CDR3 gives the full variable domain: KAGVTQTPRYLIKTRGQQVTLSCSPISGHRSVSWYQQTPGQGLQFLFEYFSETQRNKGNFPGRFSGRQFSNSRSEMNVSTLELGDSALYLCASSTSTDTQYFGPGTRLTVL.

The rearrangement uses TRBV29-1 and TRBJ2-5, with 9 bases lining up with TRBD1. With V trimmed by 6 bases and J by 4 bases, 6 bases remained unmatched. This CDR3 comprises 13 residues. CDR1 and CDR2 (germline): SQVTM, ANQGSEA. CDR3 loop: CSVDGQGRETQYF. CDR3 nucleotides: TGCAGCGTAGATGGACAGGGGAGAGAGACCCAGTACTTC.

The rearrangement joins TRBV10-3 to TRBJ2-7; TRBD1 agrees at 10 bases. J gave up 5 bases and V 6 bases, and 7 bases lay outside the gene matches. The CDR3 totals 14 residues. CDR1 and CDR2 from the germline V gene are ENHRY and SYGVKD. CDR3 sequence: CAIRPGQGMDEQYF. The CDR3 DNA reads as TGTGCCATCAGGCCGGGACAGGGGATGGACGAGCAGTACTTC.

The chain uses TRBV29-1 and TRBJ1-1; D gene uncertain. The CDR3 length is 13 residues. The germline gives CDR1 SQVTM, CDR2 ANQGSEA. Trimming took off 6 bases at V and 0 bases at J, with 11 bases between the two ends. The CDR3 region is CSVLPQLNTEAFF. The CDR3, as DNA: TGCAGCGTCCTACCTCAATTGAACACTGAAGCTTTCTTT.

This chain joins TRBV7-2 and TRBJ2-1; 13 bases line up with TRBD2. Germline V gene sequence: CDR1 SGHTA, CDR2 FQGNSA. The CDR3 length is 16 residues. The V gene end was trimmed by 1 base and the J gene end by 10 bases; junction bases not matched to a gene: 7. The CDR3 nucleotides are TGTGCCAGCAGCTTAGAAGGGACTAGCGGGGCTAAAGAGCAGTTCTTC. Amino acids: CASSLEGTSGAKEQFF.

The genes are TRBV11-2 and TRBJ2-7; 9 bases map to TRBD1. The V and J ends lost 5 bases and 5 bases, in that order; junction bases with no gene match: 4. The V gene's germline CDR1 is SGHAT and CDR2 FQNNGV. The CDR3 extends over 13 amino acids. CDR3 nucleotide sequence: TGTGCCAGCAGCCGGGACAGGGCTGACGAGCAGTACTTC. It yields the protein CASSRDRADEQYF. Full variable domain (remainder filled in from reference TRBV11-2 and TRBJ2-7): EAGVAQSPRYKIIEKRQSVAFWCNPISGHATLYWYQQILGQGPKLLIQFQNNGVVDDSQLPKDRFSAERLKGVDSTLKIQPAKLEDSAVYLCASSRDRADEQYFGPGTRLTVT.

The V gene is TRBV7-9, the J gene TRBJ2-2; D gene uncertain. The CDR3 is made up of 12 amino acids. CDR1 is SEHNR and CDR2 is FQNEAQ in the germline V gene (reference sequence). Trimming left V 6 bases short and J 4 bases short, with 6 bases between. CDR3 DNA: TGTGCCAGCAGTCCTAGCACCGGGGAGCTGTTTTTT. This sequence encodes CASSPSTGELFF.

The CDR3 region has the DNA TGTGCCAGCACTGGCCCACTAGACAGGTCTAACTATGGCTACACCTTC. It encodes CASTGPLDRSNYGYTF. V and J are TRBV5-4 and TRBJ1-2, with D possibly TRBD1 on 6 matching bases. The CDR3 is 16 amino acids. Germline V CDR1 and CDR2: SGHNT, YYREEE (reference sequence). Deletions cut 6 bases from V and 0 bases from J, with 18 bases between.

This chain joins TRBV29-1 and TRBJ1-1; possible D gene TRBD1, 6 bases. The ends were cut back, 6 bases at V and 0 bases at J, with 11 bases in the middle. The germline V gene has CDR1 SQVTM and CDR2 ANQGSEA. There are 13 residues in the CDR3. The DNA for the CDR3 is TGCAGCGTATTACGGGACATGAACACTGAAGCTTTCTTT. Its translation: CSVLRDMNTEAFF.

V gene TRBV5-1 combines with J gene TRBJ2-3, with 14 nucleotides matching TRBD2. The CDR3 extends over 16 amino acids. The ends lost 4 bases at V and 6 bases at J; junction bases unmatched: 7. Germline V gene data show CDR1 as SGHRS and CDR2 as YFSETQ. CDR3 sequence: CASSLGLAGVGDTQYF. CDR3 in DNA: TGCGCCAGCAGCCTGGGACTAGCGGGAGTGGGGGATACGCAGTATTTT.

The rearrangement joins TRBV5-1 to TRBJ2-7; 8 bases map to TRBD1. Germline V lookup: CDR1 SGHRS, CDR2 YFSETQ. This CDR3 is 14 amino acids long. V shed 2 bases and J 2 bases; nucleotides not matched to a gene: 3. The CDR3 nucleotides are TGCGCCAGCAGCTTCCGCAGGGGGCCCTACGAGCAGTACTTC. This encodes CASSFRRGPYEQYF.

The chain combines TRBV19 with TRBJ1-5; a possible D gene is TRBD1 (6 bases). This CDR3 region has 14 residues. V was clipped by 7 bases and J by 4 bases, with 14 bases between them. Per germline, CDR1 LNHDA and CDR2 SQIVND (reference sequence). This CDR3 reads CASIGQTPNQPQHF. Here the CDR3 DNA reads TGTGCCAGTATCGGACAGACCCCAAATCAGCCCCAGCATTTT.

This rearrangement joins TRBV28 to TRBJ2-1; tentatively, D is TRBD1 (7 bases). CDR3 length equals 15 residues. V was clipped by 5 bases and J by 7 bases, with 18 bases between them. In germline, CDR1 is MDHEN, CDR2 SYDVKM. The CDR3 DNA follows: TGTGCCAGCAGTCGCGCCCTGACAGGGAGGAATGAGCAGTTCTTC. Its translation: CASSRALTGRNEQFF.

This sequence joins TRBV28 and TRBJ1-2; 8 nucleotides line up with TRBD1. CDR3 length equals 14 residues. J was trimmed by 1 base and V by 3 bases; bases with no gene match: 1. Germline V gene sequence: CDR1 MDHEN, CDR2 SYDVKM. Here the CDR3 DNA reads TGTGCCAGCAGTTTGACAGGGGATAACTATGGCTACACCTTC. This encodes CASSLTGDNYGYTF.

The V gene is TRBV5-4, the J gene TRBJ2-5; possibly TRBD1 for D (6 bases). The CDR3 loop spans 14 amino acids. Germline lookup yields CDR1 SGHNT and CDR2 YYREEE (reference sequence). V dropped 3 bases and J dropped 1 base, with 10 bases sitting between them. CDR3 DNA sequence: TGTGCCAGCAGCTCGGGGACATTCCAAGAGACCCAGTACTTC. It yields the protein CASSSGTFQETQYF. Supplemented by reference TRBV5-4 and TRBJ2-5, the full variable domain reads ETGVTQSPTHLIKTRGQQVTLRCSSQSGHNTVSWYQQALGQGPQFIFQYYREEENGRGNFPPRFSGLQFPNYSSELNVNALELDDSALYLCASSSGTFQETQYFGPGTRLLVL.

The chain carries TRBV27 and TRBJ2-7, with TRBD2 matching over 7 bases. This CDR3 is 15 amino acids long. Germline assignment: CDR1 MNHEY and CDR2 SMNVEV (reference sequence). J gave up 2 bases and V 0 bases, and 4 bases lay outside the gene matches. This CDR3 is CASSLSAGLAYEQYF. CDR3 DNA: TGTGCCAGCAGTTTATCAGCGGGGTTAGCCTACGAGCAGTACTTC.

V is TRBV5-1 and J is TRBJ2-3, with a possible D match to TRBD2 (6 bases). The CDR3 has 13 residues. In germline, CDR1 is SGHRS, CDR2 YFSETQ. The germline V and J ends were trimmed by 6 bases and 1 base, with 9 bases remaining between them. The DNA of the CDR3 is TGCGCCAGCACACGCGGGGGCACAGATACGCAGTATTTT. Residues: CASTRGGTDTQYF.

V gene TRBV10-3 combines with J gene TRBJ2-7, with 10 bases that match TRBD2. V trimming: 3 bases; J trimming: 6 bases; junction bases outside the gene matches: 5. The CDR3 spans 14 residues. Germline CDR1 reads ENHRY; CDR2 reads SYGVKD. The chain's CDR3 is CAISEGTSVPEQYF. The CDR3 coding sequence is TGTGCCATCAGTGAAGGGACTAGCGTCCCCGAGCAGTACTTC.

This sequence joins TRBV28 and TRBJ1-5; TRBD1 is a possible D gene (6 bases). Germline-derived CDR1 and CDR2 are MDHEN and SYDVKM. The CDR3 extends over 15 amino acids. V was clipped by 4 bases and J by 1 base, with 11 bases between them. The CDR3 sequence is CASSSSGVSNQPQHF. The CDR3, as DNA: TGTGCCAGCAGTTCCTCAGGGGTCAGCAATCAGCCCCAGCATTTT. Full variable domain (rest looked up from reference TRBV28 and TRBJ1-5): DVKVTQSSRYLVKRTGEKVFLECVQDMDHENMFWYRQDPGLGLRLIYFSYDVKMKEKGDIPEGYSVSREKKERFSLILESASTNQTSMYLCASSSSGVSNQPQHFGDGTRLSIL.

This sequence joins TRBV18 and TRBJ1-1; D possibly corresponds to TRBD1 (6 bases). CDR3 length equals 15 residues. From germline, CDR1 is KGHSH and CDR2 LQKENI. Trimming pared 3 bases from V and 3 bases from J, leaving 14 bases between. CDR3 nucleotide sequence: TGTGCCAGCTCACCGCAGGGGATGGCAGACACTGAAGCTTTCTTT. Encoded protein: CASSPQGMADTEAFF.

The chain links TRBV29-1 to TRBJ1-1; D not resolved. The V and J ends lost 3 bases and 4 bases respectively, with 12 bases between them. The CDR3 consists of 13 residues. Germline V gene sequence: CDR1 SQVTM, CDR2 ANQGSEA. CDR3 coding DNA: TGCAGCGTTGATAATCGGGGATTCACTGAAGCTTTCTTT. It is translated as CSVDNRGFTEAFF. The variable domain in full, completed from reference TRBV29-1 and TRBJ1-1, reads SAVISQKPSRDICQRGTSLTIQCQVDSQVTMMFWYRQQPGQSLTLIATANQGSEATYESGFVIDKFPISRPNLTFSTLTVSNMSPEDSSIYLCSVDNRGFTEAFFGQGTRLTVV.

The rearrangement uses TRBV6-4 and TRBJ1-2; no clear D. The CDR3 is 14 residues long. V was clipped by 1 base and J by 7 bases, with 13 bases between them. Germline V CDR1 and CDR2: MRHNA, SNTAGT. The CDR3 spells CASSDWLDVRGYTF. CDR3 bases: TGTGCCAGCAGTGACTGGCTAGACGTACGTGGCTACACCTTC.

V usage is TRBV7-2 and J usage is TRBJ1-2; no definite D call. The CDR3 totals 12 residues. Germline loops: CDR1 SGHTA, CDR2 FQGNSA. Trimming left V 5 bases short and J 3 bases short, with 7 bases between. Here the CDR3 DNA reads TGTGCCAGCAGCGCCGGGGACTATGGCTACACCTTC. This codes for CASSAGDYGYTF.

This chain uses TRBV4-1 with TRBJ2-2, with 11 positions matching TRBD2. There are 16 residues in the CDR3. CDR1 MGHRA and CDR2 YSYEKL come from the germline V gene. Trimming cost V 3 bases and J 6 bases; bases outside gene matches: 6. CDR3 sequence: CASSQVAGGRAGELFF. CDR3 nucleotide sequence: TGCGCCAGCAGCCAGGTAGCGGGGGGGCGAGCCGGGGAGCTGTTTTTT.

The genes are TRBV9 and TRBJ2-7; TRBD2 matches 12 bases. Germline V lookup: CDR1 SGDLS, CDR2 YYNGEE. Trimming cost V 4 bases and J 2 bases; bases outside gene matches: 4. The CDR3 consists of 15 residues. The CDR3 nucleotides read TGTGCCAGCAGCCCCCGGACTAGCGGGGCCTACGAGCAGTACTTC. It yields the protein CASSPRTSGAYEQYF.

This chain uses TRBV1 with TRBJ1-2. TRBV1 is tagged as a pseudogene. CDR3 length: 15 residues. CDR3 amino acids: CTSSPLVGANYGYTF. For the CDR3, the DNA is TGCACCAGCAGCCCTTTGGTAGGAGCAAACTATGGCTACACCTTC.

The rearrangement uses TRBV6-5 and TRBJ2-7; 8 nucleotides agree with TRBD2. This CDR3 has 16 amino acids. Germline V gene data show CDR1 as MNHEY and CDR2 as SVGAGI. The V gene end was trimmed by 0 bases and the J gene end by 4 bases; junction bases not matched to a gene: 8. The CDR3, as DNA: TGTGCCAGCAGTTACTCACCGGGACTAGTAAAGTACGAGCAGTACTTC. This codes for CASSYSPGLVKYEQYF.

J is TRBJ2-3 and V is TRBV19; possibly TRBD1 for D (6 bases). The germline gives CDR1 LNHDA, CDR2 SQIVND (reference sequence). The CDR3 has 15 amino acids. The V end was cut by 6 bases, the J end by 0 bases, with 13 bases between. DNA of the CDR3: TGTGCCAGTAGGGTAGGACAGATAAGCACAGATACGCAGTATTTT. Residues: CASRVGQISTDTQYF.